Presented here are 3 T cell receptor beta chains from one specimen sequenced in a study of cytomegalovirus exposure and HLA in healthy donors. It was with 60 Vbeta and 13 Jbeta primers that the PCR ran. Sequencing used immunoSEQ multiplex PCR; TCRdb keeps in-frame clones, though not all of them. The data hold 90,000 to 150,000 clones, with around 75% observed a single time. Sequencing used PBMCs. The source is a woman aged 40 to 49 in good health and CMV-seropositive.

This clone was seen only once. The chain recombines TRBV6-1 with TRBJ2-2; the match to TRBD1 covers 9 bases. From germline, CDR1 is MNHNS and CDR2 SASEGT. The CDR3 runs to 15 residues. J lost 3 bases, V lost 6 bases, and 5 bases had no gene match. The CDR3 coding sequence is TGTGCCAGCAGCTCGACAGGGGGAGACACCGGGGAGCTGTTTTTT. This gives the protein CASSSTGGDTGELFF.

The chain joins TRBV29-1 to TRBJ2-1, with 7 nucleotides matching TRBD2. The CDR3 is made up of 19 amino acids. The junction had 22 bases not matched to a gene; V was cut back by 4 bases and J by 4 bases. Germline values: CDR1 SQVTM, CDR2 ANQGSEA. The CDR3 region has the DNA TGCAGCGTTGGACAAGTTGGGGGGGAGGGGAGGGGAAGGTACAATGAGCAGTTCTTC. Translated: CSVGQVGGEGRGRYNEQFF.

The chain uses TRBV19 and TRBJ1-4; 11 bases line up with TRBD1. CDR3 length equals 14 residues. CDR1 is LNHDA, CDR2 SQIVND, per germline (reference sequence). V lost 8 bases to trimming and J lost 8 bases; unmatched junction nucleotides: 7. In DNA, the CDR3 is TGTGCCAGTCGGACAGGGGGCGAGGGGGAAAAACTGTTTTTT. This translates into CASRTGGEGEKLFF.